Ten or more counts support the clone carrying this T cell receptor beta chain. These data are taken from a study of metastatic and nonmetastatic thyroid tumors. Thyroid surgery was performed in patients who had received no treatment beforehand. V gave up 3 bases and J gave up 5 bases, with 10 bases separating them. The CDR3 length is 14 residues. In germline, CDR1 is ENHRY, CDR2 SYGVKD. MiXCR was used by TCRdb to re-call the PCR reads. The table lists 25,000 to 30,000 clones, around 16% of them singletons. The material sequenced was blood. The receptor was derived from a female donor with papillary thyroid cancer or a benign thyroid nodule (not recorded which). Some clones in this sample may be carry-over from other donors' samples. J is TRBJ2-2 and V is TRBV10-3; unclear D gene. CDR3 in DNA: TGTGCCATCAGTGATGAGACTCCGACCGGGGAGCTGTTTTTT. Translating it yields CAISDETPTGELFF.